This paragraph covers one TCR beta chain sequence. The antigen this receptor binds is unknown. Within one base of it there is no much larger clone, and no base qualities were kept. The data belong to a study of T cells in Graves' hyperthyroidism and ophthalmopathy (dated by TCRdb to between 2018 and 2020). For context, the study as a whole: Peripheral blood was sampled at the time of initial diagnosis, prior to any treatment. After blood sampling, hyperthyroidism patients were treated with methimazole at a starting dose of 30 mg daily, and ophthalmopathy patients were treated with high-dose intravenous methylprednisolone. The paper reports TCR Vbeta CDR3 sequencing of fewer than 150 peripheral blood samples: under 45 ophthalmopathy, over 70 hyperthyroidism and around 17 progressor patients. TCR V-J signatures able to tell the groups apart were searched for in a discovery cohort of 100 patients, of whom 43 had Graves' ophthalmopathy and around 57 had stable Graves' hyperthyroidism. In roughly six Graves' hyperthyroidism patients, the study also compared T-cell repertoires from thyroid tissue with T-cell repertoires from blood. Prospective prediction of ophthalmopathy was tested in an independent validation cohort of approximately 18 hyperthyroidism patients and some 17 patients who later progressed to ophthalmopathy. The 75 to 100 discovery patients were randomly divided into training and test sets at a 7:3 ratio.

The research as a whole found: In validation, progression to ophthalmopathy was predicted by the model with around 70% sensitivity and approximately 78% specificity, a median of roughly 6.4 months before onset. In cross-validation, a model built on a 13 V-J signature told ophthalmopathy apart from stable hyperthyroidism with under 90% sensitivity and roughly 82% specificity, and in testing the same model reached 80%/75%. Blood samples also contained most of the expanded thyroid clonotypes (frequency above 0.001), which suggests that blood repertoires may reflect thyroid immune responses. Sample size was not statistically predetermined, and investigators were not blinded to group allocation.

Amplification of TCR beta CDR3 regions was carried out from RNA transcripts. The TCR CDR3 was subjected to a first round of RT-PCR using the HTBI primer set and the Qiagen OneStep RT-PCR kit. The libraries were constructed in a second round of multiplex PCR and then size-selected and purified. Paired-end sequencing of the libraries was performed with 100 bp reads on an Illumina HiSeq2000. The authors processed their data as follows. SOAPnuke was used to process the raw data, with reads discarded if the reads contained adapters or uncalled bases, had a mean Phred below 15, or lacked an exact constant-primer or identifier match. COPE v1.2.5 was used to merge the high-quality paired reads, and each unique nucleotide sequence was defined as a clonotype. MiTCR v1.1 was used to align the clonotypes against IMGT TRBV, TRBD and TRBJ reference segments. Only V-J combinations with frequency above 0.0001, covering roughly 99% of repertoires, were analysed. A TCS score was defined as the ratio of F50 (clonal expansion) to E x V (chaos), with BLOSUM62-based TCRdist applied between CDR3 peptides within each V-J. Welch's t-statistics and random forest reduced roughly 540 V-J features to roughly 13, which were used in a naive Bayes classifier (R e1071). TCRdb ran its own pipeline on the public reads, namely fastp trimming at Q25 and MiXCR clone calling, and kept in-frame beta chains. Rows are unified per CDR3 protein, each entry keeping the most common DNA and genes. TCRdb, not the original authors, processed these V and J calls. Counted in this sample were about 640,000 distinct CDR3 sequences; less than 25% of them appeared once. Of the sample, around a third falls within the top ten clones.

The germline V and J ends show losses of 5 bases and 6 bases respectively, and no gene match explains 9 bases of the junction. Inclusive of the bounding cysteine and phenylalanine, the CDR3 is 16 residues long. Only the CDR3 region is kept as DNA, spanning 48 bases read in frame from base 1. Ophthalmopathy patients had moderately to severely active disease, Clinical Activity Score of at least 3, NOSPECS grade of at least 4, and duration under 3 months. Any patient with an uncontrolled infection, another autoimmune disease, pregnancy or lactation was excluded. Diagnoses were established on the basis of clinical symptoms, serum thyroxine and TRAb, thyroid ultrasound, and orbital computed tomography. PBMCs were isolated from 10 ml of fresh peripheral blood by Ficoll-Paque density gradient centrifugation. Total RNA was extracted with Trizol reagent, and quality was checked on an Agilent 2100 Bioanalyzer.

The receptor comes from a man younger than 45 with Graves' ophthalmopathy. The sample was blood. The chain is assembled from TRBV12-3 or TRBV12-4 and TRBJ2-2, and TRBD1 matches 10 of the central bases. The nucleotide sequence is TGTGCCAGCAGTAGTACCGGGACAGGGGCCCCCGGGGAGCTGTTTTTT. It translates as CASSSTGTGAPGELFF.